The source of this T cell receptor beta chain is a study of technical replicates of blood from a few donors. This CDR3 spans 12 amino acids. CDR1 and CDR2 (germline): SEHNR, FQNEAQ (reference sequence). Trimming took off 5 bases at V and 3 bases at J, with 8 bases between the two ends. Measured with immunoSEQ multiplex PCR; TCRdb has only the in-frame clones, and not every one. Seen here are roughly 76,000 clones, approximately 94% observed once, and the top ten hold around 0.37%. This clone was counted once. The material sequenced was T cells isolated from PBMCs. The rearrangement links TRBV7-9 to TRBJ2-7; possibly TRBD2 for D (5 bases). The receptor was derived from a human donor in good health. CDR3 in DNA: TGTGCCAGCAGCCCGGAGGTCTACGAGCAGTACTTC. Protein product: CASSPEVYEQYF.